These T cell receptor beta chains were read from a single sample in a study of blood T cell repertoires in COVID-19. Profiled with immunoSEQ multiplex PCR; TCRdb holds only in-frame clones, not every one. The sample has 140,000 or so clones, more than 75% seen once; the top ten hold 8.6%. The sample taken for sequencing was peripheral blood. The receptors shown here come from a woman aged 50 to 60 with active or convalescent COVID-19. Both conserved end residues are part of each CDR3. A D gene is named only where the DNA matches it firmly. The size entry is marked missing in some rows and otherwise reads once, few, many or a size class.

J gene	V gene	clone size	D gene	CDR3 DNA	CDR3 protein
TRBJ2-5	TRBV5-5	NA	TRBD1	TGTGCCAGCAGCTTGCAAGACAGGGGTGAGACCCAGTACTTC	CASSLQDRGETQYF
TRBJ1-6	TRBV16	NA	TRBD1	TGTGCCAGCAGCGAAGGGACAGGGAATTCACCCCTCCACTTT	CASSEGTGNSPLHF
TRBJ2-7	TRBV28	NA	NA	TGTGCCAGCAGTTCACCGGGACAGGGAAGCGGGAGGGTCGGCTACGAGCAGTACTTC	CASSSPGQGSGRVGYEQYF
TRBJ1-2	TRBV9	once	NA	TGTGCCAGCACTGGGGGAGGGGTTGGCTACACCTTC	CASTGGGVGYTF
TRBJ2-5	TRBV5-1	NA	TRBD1	TGCGCCAGCAGCGTAGACAGGGGAGTAGAGACCCAGTACTTC	CASSVDRGVETQYF
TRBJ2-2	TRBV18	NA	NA	TGTGCCAGCTCACCCGGCACCGGGGAGCTGTTTTTT	CASSPGTGELFF
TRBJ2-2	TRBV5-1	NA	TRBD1	TGCGCCAGCAGCCCCTACTTGCAGGGGGCGACGAACACCGGGGAGCTGTTTTTT	CASSPYLQGATNTGELFF
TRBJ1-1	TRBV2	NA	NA	TGTGCCAGCAGGAGGACAGACAACACTGAAGCTTTCTTT	CASRRTDNTEAFF
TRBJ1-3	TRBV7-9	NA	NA	TGTGCCAGCAGCGGGGACAATGGAAACACCATATATTTT	CASSGDNGNTIYF
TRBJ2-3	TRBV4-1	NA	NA	TGCGCCAGCAGCCAAGACCCGGCTAGCAGCCGCACAGATACGCAGTATTTT	CASSQDPASSRTDTQYF
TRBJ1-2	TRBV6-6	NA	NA	TGTGCCAGCAGTTACGGGCAGGGTTCTAACTATGGCTACACCTTC	CASSYGQGSNYGYTF
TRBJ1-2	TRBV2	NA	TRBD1	TGTGCCAGCAGTGATCACAGGGGGAATGGCTACACCTTC	CASSDHRGNGYTF
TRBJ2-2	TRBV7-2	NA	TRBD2	TGTGCCAGCAGATATAGCGGGACCCGGGGCGGGGAGCTGTTTTTT	CASRYSGTRGGELFF
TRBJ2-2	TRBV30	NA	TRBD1	TGTGCCTGGAGTGTAGGACAGGGCGCGCGGGAGCTGTTTTTT	CAWSVGQGARELFF
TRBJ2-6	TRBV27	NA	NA	TGTGCCAGCAGTTTGGGACTGCTCTCTGGGGCCAACGTCCTGACTTTC	CASSLGLLSGANVLTF
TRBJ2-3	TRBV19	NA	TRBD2	TGTGCCAGTAGTCCCGGGACTAGCGGGAGCGGGGCTACAGATACGCAGTATTTT	CASSPGTSGSGATDTQYF
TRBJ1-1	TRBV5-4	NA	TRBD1	TGTGCCAGCACCGGGACAGGGGACACTGAAGCTTTCTTT	CASTGTGDTEAFF
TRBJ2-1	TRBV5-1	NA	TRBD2	TGCGCCAGCAGCTGGACTAGCGGGGTTGAGCAGTTCTTC	CASSWTSGVEQFF
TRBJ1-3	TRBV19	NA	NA	TGTGCCAGTAGTATTGGGGCTTCAGGAAACACCATATATTTT	CASSIGASGNTIYF
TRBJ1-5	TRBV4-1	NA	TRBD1	TGCGCCAGCAGCCAGGTTCAGATGGGACAGGGTAGCAATCAGCCCCAGCATTTT	CASSQVQMGQGSNQPQHF
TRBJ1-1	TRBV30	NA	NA	TGTGCCTGGACCCTAGAATTTAACACTGAAGCTTTCTTT	CAWTLEFNTEAFF
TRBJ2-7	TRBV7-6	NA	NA	TGTGCCAGCAGCGCCACCTCGGGCTCCGGGAGCTACGAGCAGTACTTC	CASSATSGSGSYEQYF
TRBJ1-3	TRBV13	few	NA	TGTGCCAGCGCCCTACAGGGTTCAGGAAACACCATATATTTT	CASALQGSGNTIYF
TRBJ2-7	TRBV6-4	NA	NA	TGTGCCAGCAATCAGGGTCGCCCCGAGCAGTACTTC	CASNQGRPEQYF
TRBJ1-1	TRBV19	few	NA	TGTGCCAGTAGTGCAGGGGACCTGCGGGCTTTGAACACTGAAGCTTTCTTT	CASSAGDLRALNTEAFF
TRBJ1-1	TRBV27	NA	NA	TGTGCCAGCAAAGCCGGAACGAGACAACTGAACACTGAAGCTTTCTTT	CASKAGTRQLNTEAFF
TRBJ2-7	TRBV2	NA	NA	TGTGCCAGCAGCGGACTTAACTCCTACGAGCAGTACTTC	CASSGLNSYEQYF
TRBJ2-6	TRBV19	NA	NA	TGTGCCAGTAGTACTAAACAGGGAGCTGGGGCCAACGTCCTGACTTTC	CASSTKQGAGANVLTF